One sample yielded the 20 T cell receptor beta chains listed below, sequenced in a study of breast tumors, draining lymph nodes, adjacent tissues. TCRdb reprocessed the multiplex PCR reads via MiXCR and lists one record per CDR3 protein. Among over 150,000 distinct CDR3 sequences listed, roughly 30% were seen once. Breast cancer patients provided tissue from their axillary draining lymph nodes. The source material was axillary lymph node tissue. Receptors were obtained from a female donor with breast cancer. Some clones in this sample may be carry-over from other donors' samples.

For this clonotype: With a much larger clone just one base away, this may be a read error. The gene calls are TRBV18 and TRBJ1-2; possibly TRBD1 for D (6 bases). Per germline, CDR1 KGHSH and CDR2 LQKENI. Trimming took off 5 bases at V and 4 bases at J, with 11 bases between the two ends. The length of the CDR3 is 13 residues. The CDR3 DNA reads as TGTGCCAGCTCAACCGGGACACGCTATGGCTACACCTTC. Translated, it gives CASSTGTRYGYTF.

The chain recombines TRBV4-3 with TRBJ1-5; 9 bases map to TRBD1. V trimming: 0 bases; J trimming: 5 bases; junction bases outside the gene matches: 5. The V gene's germline CDR1 is LGHNA and CDR2 YSLEER. The CDR3 loop spans 16 amino acids. The CDR3 is CASSQDFGTGHQPQHF. The CDR3 DNA follows: TGCGCCAGCAGCCAAGATTTTGGGACAGGGCATCAGCCCCAGCATTTT.

For this clonotype: A much larger clone differs by one base, so this may be a read error. The rearrangement uses TRBV14 and TRBJ2-5, with 10 bases that match TRBD1. Germline CDR1 reads SGHDN; CDR2 reads FVKESK. The CDR3 has 15 amino acids. The CDR3 nucleotides read TGTGCCAGCAGCCAACCGACAGGGGGCGGAGAGACCCCGTACTTC. This codes for CASSQPTGGGETPYF.

This clonotype came up many times. The gene calls are TRBV12-5 and TRBJ1-3; TRBD1 might be the D (6 bases). Germline lookup yields CDR1 LGHNT and CDR2 FRNRAP. The CDR3 consists of 14 residues. The V and J ends lost 2 bases and 3 bases respectively, with 8 bases between them. The CDR3 sequence is CASGLNRVGNTIYF. The CDR3, as DNA: TGTGCTAGTGGTTTGAACAGGGTTGGAAACACCATATATTTT.

This clonotype came up many times. The chain has TRBV20-1 and TRBJ2-7, with a possible D match to TRBD1 (5 bases). Germline CDR1 reads DFQATT; CDR2 reads SNEGSKA (reference sequence). The V and J ends lost 6 bases and 3 bases respectively, with 6 bases between them. This CDR3 contains 10 residues. The CDR3 spells CSAGRYEQYF. The DNA for the CDR3 is TGCAGTGCGGGGCGCTACGAGCAGTACTTC.

There are many counts of this clonotype. This sequence joins TRBV20-1 and TRBJ2-3; TRBD2 aligns across 8 bases. The J segment lost 1 base and the V segment lost 2 bases, leaving 11 bases of the junction unmatched. Looked up from germline, CDR1 is DFQATT and CDR2 is SNEGSKA (reference sequence). The CDR3 runs 17 residues. The CDR3 region is CSARKRASGRRTDTQYF. CDR3 nucleotide sequence: TGCAGTGCTAGAAAAAGGGCTAGCGGGCGGCGCACAGATACGCAGTATTTT.

Ten or more counts support this clonotype. The CDR3 nucleotides are TGTGCCAGCACGTGGAGCGTTAATTCACCCCTCCACTTT. This translates into CASTWSVNSPLHF. The chain carries TRBV28 and TRBJ1-6; no reliable D call. Trimming took 7 bases from V and 6 from J, leaving 10 bases between them. The CDR3 is 13 residues long. Per the germline V gene, CDR1 is MDHEN and CDR2 is SYDVKM. Supplemented by reference TRBV28 and TRBJ1-6, the full variable domain reads DVKVTQSSRYLVKRTGEKVFLECVQDMDHENMFWYRQDPGLGLRLIYFSYDVKMKEKGDIPEGYSVSREKKERFSLILESASTNQTSMYLCASTWSVNSPLHFGNGTRLTVT.

This clonotype was counted many times. V is TRBV27 and J is TRBJ1-6; D not resolved. The germline V gene encodes CDR1 MNHEY and CDR2 SMNVEV (reference sequence). This CDR3 has 13 amino acids. Deletions cut 4 bases from V and 11 bases from J, with 12 bases between. CDR3 residues: CASSSRGSTPLHF. CDR3 nucleotide sequence: TGTGCCAGCAGTTCGCGGGGTTCGACACCCCTCCACTTT.

As to this clonotype: A much larger clone is a single base away; this may be a read error. The J gene is TRBJ2-3, the V gene TRBV20-1; tentative D call: TRBD1 (5 bases). The CDR3 spans 16 residues. CDR1 is DFQATT and CDR2 is SNEGSKA in the germline V gene (reference sequence). The V and J ends lost 6 bases and 2 bases respectively, with 21 bases between them. The CDR3 region has the DNA TGCAGTGCGCCGCCCCCCGCAGGGCCCCACACAGATACGCAGTATTTT. This encodes CSAPPPAGPHTDTQYF.

This clonotype was seen at least ten times. The chain carries TRBV14 and TRBJ2-5; D not resolved. This CDR3 spans 13 amino acids. From germline, CDR1 is SGHDN and CDR2 FVKESK. Trimming removed 4 bases at V and 4 bases at J, with 10 bases between. The CDR3 DNA sequence: TGTGCCAGCAGCCCCCGAAGGGCAGAGACCCAGTACTTC. Protein: CASSPRRAETQYF.

The V and J genes are TRBV20-1 and TRBJ2-5, with TRBD1 identical over 9 bases. The CDR3 runs to 16 residues. V was pared by 6 bases and J by 2 bases, with 13 bases of the junction left unmatched. Germline values: CDR1 DFQATT, CDR2 SNEGSKA (reference sequence). The CDR3 sequence is CSANDPGQGQQETQYF. The DNA for the CDR3 is TGCAGTGCCAATGACCCGGGACAGGGTCAGCAAGAGACCCAGTACTTC.

J is TRBJ2-1 and V is TRBV20-1; 8 nucleotides agree with TRBD2. The V gene end was trimmed by 0 bases and the J gene end by 4 bases; junction bases not matched to a gene: 14. The CDR3 is 18 amino acids. The germline V gene has CDR1 DFQATT and CDR2 SNEGSKA (reference sequence). The CDR3, as DNA: TGCAGTGCTAGAGATACAACTAGCGGCCTTCAAAAGTACAATGAGCAGTTCTTC. Encoded protein: CSARDTTSGLQKYNEQFF.

In regard to this clonotype: The DNA is left out, because the CDR3 cannot be placed on it with certainty; the CDR3 is given as TCRdb lists it. The chain recombines TRBV25-1 with TRBJ1-5. The V gene's germline CDR1 is MGHDK and CDR2 SYGVNS. The CDR3 is made up of 19 amino acids, end residues included. This CDR3 is CASSSPGTAQIRSILAQHF.

This sequence joins TRBV27 and TRBJ2-7, with D possibly matching TRBD2 (6 bases). V dropped 5 bases and J dropped 1 base, with 18 bases sitting between them. Germline values: CDR1 MNHEY, CDR2 SMNVEV (reference sequence). The CDR3 is 16 amino acids. This CDR3 is CASSGDSRGGSYEQYF. The CDR3 DNA sequence: TGTGCCAGCAGTGGGGACTCCCGGGGCGGGTCCTACGAGCAGTACTTC.

This clonotype was counted a few times. This chain uses TRBV6-6 with TRBJ2-4; weak D call: TRBD2 (5 bases). CDR3 length: 15 residues. V was clipped by 5 bases and J by 5 bases, with 16 bases between them. Germline V lookup: CDR1 MNHNY, CDR2 SVGAGI (reference sequence). CDR3 region: CASSETIRGENIQYF. CDR3 in DNA: TGTGCCAGCAGTGAAACTATCCGGGGAGAAAACATTCAGTACTTC.

This clonotype was detected many times. This chain links TRBV12-3 or TRBV12-4 with TRBJ2-5; 9 bases align to TRBD2. Losses at the gene ends were 2 bases for V and 12 bases for J; bases not matched to a gene: 13. The CDR3 extends over 15 amino acids. Here the CDR3 DNA reads TGTGCCAGCAGTTTATCCTCGGCGGGGGGGGACCCAAAGTACTTC. Protein sequence: CASSLSSAGGDPKYF.

This clonotype appeared many times. The chain couples TRBV5-8 to TRBJ1-6, with 7 nucleotides matching TRBD1. The CDR3 covers 15 residues. V shed 4 bases and J 7 bases; nucleotides not matched to a gene: 8. Germline CDR1 reads SGHTS; CDR2 reads YDEGEE. CDR3 amino acids: CASSGRTGNNSPLHF. The CDR3 bases are TGTGCCAGCAGCGGTCGGACAGGCAACAATTCACCCCTCCACTTT.

The chain couples TRBV24-1 to TRBJ2-2; TRBD2 matches 8 bases. Germline trimming cut 10 bases from V and 3 bases from J; bases unmatched to any gene: 6. The germline gives CDR1 KGHDR, CDR2 SFDVKD. CDR3 length equals 14 residues. CDR3 loop: CATPGGVDTGELFF. The CDR3 nucleotides are TGTGCCACTCCGGGAGGGGTGGACACCGGGGAGCTGTTTTTT.

A word on this clonotype: The junction does not match germline at one end; this may be a read error. This chain links TRBV20-1 with TRBJ2-7; D ambiguous. Germline lookup yields CDR1 DFQATT and CDR2 SNEGSKA (reference sequence). CDR3 length: 10 residues. The chain's CDR3 is CSSRDYEQYF. The CDR3, as DNA: TGCAGTTCTAGGGATTACGAGCAGTACTTC.

V usage is TRBV6-6 and J usage is TRBJ2-7; either TRBD1 or TRBD2 may supply D (6 bases each). This CDR3 has 13 residues. The V gene lost 8 bases and the J gene lost 9 bases, with 20 bases spanning the gap. Per the germline V gene, CDR1 is MNHNY and CDR2 is SVGAGI (reference sequence). The CDR3 region has the DNA TGTGCCAGCCGACAGGCGGTGCGGGGAGGGCAGTACTTC. Protein: CASRQAVRGGQYF.